The present TCR beta chain was sequenced within a study of human T cells and chemical hapten exposure. As for the study in general: Patch tests put 0.01% DPC on the upper back, read at 6 days. The patients, most of them female, presented with alopecia areata, totalis or universalis. Broader study findings: Expanded TCR sets contained significantly more large CDR3 similarity clusters than controls.

Comments on this clonotype: What it recognizes is unknown.

Time point reported: patch test 3, about 24 weeks after DPC sensitization. The treatment here: therapeutic diphenylcyclopropenone sensitization with weekly scalp DPC. During construction of the library, unique molecular identifiers were attached to individual cDNA molecules for quantitative, reproducible TCR counting. Each CDR3 protein gets one entry after TCRdb re-called the RACE reads with MiXCR. The repertoire holds some 64,000 distinct CDR3 sequences, 11% seen once, with 2% to 3% in the top ten. CDR3 length: 13 amino acids. Germline V gene data show CDR1 as LNHDA and CDR2 as SQIVND (reference sequence). Trimming removed 5 bases at V and 0 bases at J, with 5 bases between.

The chain recombines TRBV19 with TRBJ2-4; unclear D gene. The sequence was collected from a woman aged 25-40 years with alopecia areata. Some clones in this sample may be carry-over from other donors' samples. The sample here was whole blood, taken in connection with sensitization to the hapten diphenylcyclopropenone (DPC). The CDR3 nucleotides are TGTGCCAGTAGTGGTCTAGCCAAAAACATTCAGTACTTC. Translating gives CASSGLAKNIQYF.